These 14 T cell receptor beta chains were all obtained from the same sample, sequenced in a study of response to subunit inactivated influenza vaccine. MiXCR, run by TCRdb on the RT-PCR reads, gives a single entry per CDR3 protein. In the table there are about 540,000 distinct CDR3 sequences, approximately 20% of which are singletons. Separately, the same data were catalogued under a study of T cells expressing NK-cell markers. That source notes: 5'RACE template switching with UMIs produced the TCR beta cDNA.

Specimen: CD4+ T cells sorted from PBMCs, collected about 11 days after vaccination. All receptors derive from a man aged 45-65 years who received an inactivated influenza vaccine.

This clonotype was counted at least ten times. The chain combines TRBV20-1 with TRBJ2-1; perhaps TRBD2 as D (6 bases). The CDR3 has 10 amino acids. V was cut by 0 bases and J by 13 bases, with 7 bases left in between. Germline CDR1 and CDR2: DFQATT and SNEGSKA (reference sequence). For the CDR3, the DNA is TGCAGTGCTAGAGAGGGACTCCAGTTCTTC. This sequence encodes CSAREGLQFF.

For the CDR3, the DNA is TGTGCCAGCAGCTTAGATCACAGGGGCTACAATGAGCAGTTCTTC. Amino acids: CASSLDHRGYNEQFF. The genes are TRBV11-3 and TRBJ2-1; 7 bases align to TRBD1. The germline V gene has CDR1 SGHNT and CDR2 YENEEA. This CDR3 contains 15 residues. With V trimmed by 0 bases and J by 3 bases, 2 bases remained unmatched. Full variable domain (remainder filled in from reference TRBV11-3 and TRBJ2-1): EAGVVQSPRYKIIEKKQPVAFWCNPISGHNTLYWYLQNLGQGPELLIRYENEEAVDDSQLPKDRFSAERLKGVDSTLKIQPAELGDSAVYLCASSLDHRGYNEQFFGPGTRLTVL.

Comment on this clonotype: An end of the junction differs from the germline gene, which may be a read error. The chain uses TRBV6-1 and TRBJ2-3; 7 bases match TRBD2. Germline CDR1 and CDR2: MNHNS and SASEGT. The length of the CDR3 is 13 residues. CDR3 nucleotides: TGTGCCTGCAGAGGACTAGTTAGGGATACGCAGTATTTT. Its translation is CACRGLVRDTQYF.

This clonotype was recorded a few times. The chain employs TRBV20-1 and TRBJ2-2, with 8 nucleotides matching TRBD1. This CDR3 contains 14 residues. V was clipped by 6 bases and J by 1 base; unmatched bases: 4. Germline V gene data show CDR1 as DFQATT and CDR2 as SNEGSKA (reference sequence). CDR3 region: CSAGQGLNTGELFF. The CDR3, as DNA: TGCAGTGCCGGACAGGGTTTGAACACCGGGGAGCTGTTTTTT.

The rearrangement uses TRBV7-3 and TRBJ2-6, with 9 nucleotides matching TRBD1. V dropped 4 bases and J dropped 4; count of bases not matched to a gene: 8. This CDR3 comprises 17 residues. Per the germline V gene, CDR1 is SGHTA and CDR2 is FQGTGA. The CDR3 bases are TGTGCCAGCAGCTCCTCCGGGACAGGGTCCGGGGCCAACGTCCTGACTTTC. Translated, it gives CASSSSGTGSGANVLTF.

With regard to this clonotype: One end of the junction fails to match germline, which may point to a read error. This chain connects TRBV6-5 to TRBJ1-3; maybe TRBD1 (5 bases). The CDR3 spans 16 residues. The germline V gene has CDR1 MNHEY and CDR2 SVGAGI. The CDR3 reads CASSYGGVSSGYTIYF. CDR3 nucleotides: TGTGCCAGCAGTTACGGAGGGGTCAGCTCTGGATACACCATATATTTT.

This clonotype occurred a few times. The chain uses TRBV28 and TRBJ2-5; 8 bases agree with TRBD1. Unmatched junction bases numbered 4, after V lost 3 bases and J lost 4 bases. The germline V gene encodes CDR1 MDHEN and CDR2 SYDVKM. This CDR3 comprises 14 residues. The CDR3 DNA reads TGTGCCAGCAGTTTCGGCAGGGGGCGAGAGACCCAGTACTTC. It yields the protein CASSFGRGRETQYF. Together with reference TRBV28 and TRBJ2-5, the CDR3 gives the full variable domain: DVKVTQSSRYLVKRTGEKVFLECVQDMDHENMFWYRQDPGLGLRLIYFSYDVKMKEKGDIPEGYSVSREKKERFSLILESASTNQTSMYLCASSFGRGRETQYFGPGTRLLVL.

This clonotype was detected a few times. The J gene is TRBJ2-7, the V gene TRBV7-2; the match to TRBD2 covers 10 bases. The CDR3 extends over 17 amino acids. Trimming cost V 5 bases and J 2 bases; bases outside gene matches: 12. Germline lookup yields CDR1 SGHTA and CDR2 FQGNSA. The chain's CDR3 is CASSRSRVAGGPYEQYF. In DNA form, the CDR3 reads TGTGCCAGCAGCCGAAGCAGGGTAGCGGGAGGTCCCTACGAGCAGTACTTC.

This clonotype has a single count. V gene TRBV2 combines with J gene TRBJ2-2, with TRBD1 matching over 7 bases. V gave up 5 bases and J gave up 7 bases; unmatched junction bases: 13. The CDR3 has 16 residues. CDR1 SNHLY and CDR2 FYNNEI come from the germline V gene. The CDR3 nucleotides are TGTGCCAGCAGTCTCACGTCCGGGACAGTAAGCGGGGAGCTGTTTTTT. Translated: CASSLTSGTVSGELFF.

This clonotype occurred a few times. The rearrangement links TRBV28 to TRBJ2-5, with 11 bases that match TRBD2. CDR1 and CDR2 from the germline V gene are MDHEN and SYDVKM. J was trimmed by 4 bases and V by 6 bases; bases with no gene match: 10. This CDR3 is 16 amino acids long. CDR3 in DNA: TGTGCCAGCAGCCGGATACTAGCGGGAGTAGTAGAGACCCAGTACTTC. This translates into CASSRILAGVVETQYF.

This clonotype was detected only a few times. V is TRBV6-2 or TRBV6-3 and J is TRBJ1-1; 9 bases are shared with TRBD1. The CDR3 spans 16 residues. Trimming at V came to 5 bases and at J to 0 bases, leaving 7 bases not matched to a gene. CDR1 and CDR2 from the germline V gene are MNHEY and SVGEGT. Written as DNA, the CDR3 is TGTGCCAGCAGTCCCGGGACAGGGCTCATGAACACTGAAGCTTTCTTT. Its protein is CASSPGTGLMNTEAFF.

This clonotype came up a few times. DNA of the CDR3: TGTGCCATCACCTCAGGGGGCTCGAACACTGAAGCTTTCTTT. It codes for CAITSGGSNTEAFF. The rearrangement uses TRBV10-3 and TRBJ1-1, with 8 nucleotides matching TRBD1. The V gene's germline CDR1 is ENHRY and CDR2 SYGVKD. V lost 7 bases, J lost 1 base, and 5 bases stayed unmatched. The CDR3 has 14 amino acids.

This clonotype was observed a handful of times. The chain couples TRBV28 to TRBJ2-5, with a tentative D call TRBD1 (8 bases). The V end was cut by 2 bases, the J end by 2 bases, with 12 bases between. This CDR3 comprises 15 residues. Germline V gene lookup returns CDR1 MDHEN and CDR2 SYDVKM. Here the CDR3 reads CASSLNRGGQETQYF. In nucleotides, the CDR3 is TGTGCCAGCAGTTTAAACAGGGGGGGACAAGAGACCCAGTACTTC.

This chain joins TRBV20-1 and TRBJ2-1; D is uncertain. V dropped 6 bases and J dropped 6 bases, with 9 bases sitting between them. The CDR3 is made up of 11 amino acids. CDR1 and CDR2 (germline): DFQATT, SNEGSKA (reference sequence). CDR3 region: CSAGQANEQFF. The DNA for the CDR3 is TGCAGTGCGGGTCAGGCCAATGAGCAGTTCTTC.